What follows is one T cell receptor beta chain and its context. Its antigen is not identified. The CDR3 is 15 residues long. The germline CDR1 and CDR2 sequences are MNHNY and SVGAGI (reference sequence). V shed 10 bases and J 7 bases; nucleotides not matched to a gene: 13. The sample comes from a study of cytomegalovirus exposure and HLA in healthy donors. Study findings and constraints: Presence/absence analyses supposed approximately even sequencing depth among donors. Cytomegalovirus-associated TCR beta chains were listed, numbering 150 to 200. Available immune exposure information covered CMV serostatus only.

PCR primers comprised 60 Vbeta and 13 Jbeta primers. Clones were sequenced by immunoSEQ multiplex PCR, and TCRdb holds only the in-frame ones, with some missing. The sample yields 110,000 or so clones, around three quarters seen once. As for the donors, each was a healthy bone marrow donor. The specimen was PBMCs. The receptor's source is a middle-aged man in good health and CMV-seropositive. The chain uses TRBV6-6 and TRBJ2-1, with 10 bases lining up with TRBD2. The CDR3 sequence is CATSPRLAGVNEQFF. DNA for the CDR3: TGTGCCACCTCACCCCGGCTAGCGGGGGTAAATGAGCAGTTCTTC.